This TCR beta chain was profiled in a study of cytomegalovirus exposure and HLA in healthy donors (dated by TCRdb to the late 2010s). The study in broad terms: In an earlier analysis of roughly 500 of the donors, approximately 300 Gb of sequence data and 117 million unique TCR beta sequences from 150 million to 200 million T cells were reported. The number of donors typed differed by locus, with roughly 629-640 for A, B, C, DRB1 and DQB1, around 560 for DQA1, 600 to 610 for DPA1, and around 450 for DPB1. The study combined high-throughput TCR immunosequencing, statistical association of individual TCRs with disease status, and machine learning to predict cytomegalovirus infection status. To decide whether each TCR beta V gene segment behaved as functional or pseudogenic, an earlier analysis of fewer than 750 of the donors relied on high-throughput TCR beta sequencing. Both class I and class II loci were covered by HLA typing, at four-digit resolution. Every repertoire in the discovery cohort had been generated on one and the same sequencing platform. The study aimed to test whether cataloging public T cell receptors could reveal signatures of past pathogen exposure. Several DR-DQ haplotypes were handled as single units for association and clustering because linkage in the cohort was strong. The later analysis used no new phenotypic data to find candidate immune exposures, relying instead on TCR beta sequences and their occurrence across donors. A later analysis re-examined previously published TCR beta repertoires from more than 650 donors and added high-resolution HLA genotyping to investigate patterns of TCR occurrence. A later genetic analysis used genome-wide SNP genotypes for about three fifths of the 666 donors, treating that subset as a discovery cohort. Of the roughly 390 genotyped donors, 70% to 90% were placed in the genetic ancestry cluster associated with self-reported Caucasian donors. An early release covering 550 to 700 HLA-typed donors comprised about 300 gigabases of sequencing data and 65 million to 100 million unique TCR sequences. The study used immunosequencing to profile the T cell repertoires of several hundred subjects and linked those repertoires to cytomegalovirus serostatus. Donor age, sex, ethnicity and CMV serostatus were collected together with the repertoire data. In addition to the first cohort of 500 to 850 subjects, a separate validation cohort of 120 different subjects was used. On average, 235,054 unique TCR beta nucleotide sequences were sequenced per donor among a few hundred genotyped donors of the cohort, with around 19% of those sequences being non-productive.

Libraries were constructed by the immunoSEQ multiplex PCR assay. For the multiplex PCR, a mixture combining 60 forward primers for TCR Vbeta segments and 13 reverse primers for TCR Jbeta segments was used. The CDR3 region of rearranged TCR beta genes was amplified from genomic DNA by a multiplex PCR assay. On the Illumina HiSeq System, the amplified TCR beta libraries were sequenced as 87-base-pair reads. Processing in the source paper ran as follows. A later analysis counted around 72 million unique TCR beta chains across the 690 or so repertoires, and approximately 11 million of these chains were shared by at least two donors. To remove PCR and sequencing errors, raw reads were error-corrected and collapsed into unique sequences using a nearest-neighbor algorithm that merged closely related sequences. To assign V, D and J gene segments, CDR3 sequences were aligned to IMGT reference sequences. Each retained sequence needed at least a six-nucleotide match to both a V gene segment and a J gene segment. A rearrangement was called productive if the CDR3 had no stop codons and remained in frame with V and J, and every other rearrangement was called non-productive. Following IMGT convention, CDR3 was defined as the stretch from the second conserved V-encoded cysteine up to the conserved J-encoded phenylalanine. In an earlier analysis of 587 of the donors, sequences lacking an unambiguous match to a single V gene segment were excluded. An earlier analysis of almost 600 of the donors classified V segments as functional when productive rearrangements were above 56.7% and as segregating when the standard deviation between donors was above 5%. A statistical classification framework was built to diagnose cytomegalovirus status from the catalog of TCR beta chain sequences. V and J gene assignment, in a later analysis, came from comparing TCR nucleotide sequences with IMGT/GENE-DB human TR gene sequences. A later analysis assigned CDR3 sequences and most-parsimonious VDJ recombination scenarios with the TCRdist pipeline. In a later analysis, each TCR beta chain was defined by its CDR3 amino acid sequence together with its V-gene family, and reads lacking a unique V-gene family were excluded. In a later analysis, 500 to 650 highly shared, low-generation-probability nucleotide sequences were removed to address suspected cross-contamination and a sequencing artifact. A later analysis calculated a clonal expansion index for each public chain from normalized within-repertoire ranks of inferred template counts. In a later analysis, generation probabilities were computed with a VDJ recombination model fitted to out-of-frame rearrangements, and the resulting probabilities were checked against IGoR. In a later analysis, TCR-TCR, TCR-HLA and TCR-CMV co-occurrence was scored with hypergeometric tests, and a repertoire-size bias correction was applied to TCR pairs. A later analysis estimated false discovery rates by permuting HLA or CMV assignments 20 times. In a later analysis, co-occurring TCRs were grouped with DBSCAN, and TCRdist sequence similarity was added when clustering was performed within HLA-allele-positive subsets. Repertoires with fewer than 30,000 or more than 120,000 public chains were left out of co-occurrence clustering, as were a few repertoires with anomalous nucleotide sharing. This immuneACCESS table, as held by TCRdb, lists in-frame sequences with V and J called but not all clones. Of the missing ones, under half trace to an unresolved V gene in checked studies; the others have no known cause. The V and J calls and clone size are taken from that table; D and trimming were inferred from the DNA. The sample includes roughly 200,000 clones, with approximately 77% observed a single time. In total, the top ten clones hold roughly 3.2% of the sample.

The research as a whole found: Linkage disequilibrium might explain the correlated functional status among segregating V segments, but an unknown experimental factor could not be ruled out. The authors suggested that the approach could potentially be extended to other disease states and immunological phenotypes. In an earlier analysis of about 550 of the donors, most TCR beta V segments were observed in productive rearrangements about 87% or about 30% of the time, broadly matching IMGT annotations. A later genetic analysis associated a missense DCLRE1C variant with V-gene and J-gene trimming of TCR beta chains, and an independent cohort replicated the association. A later analysis found that most CMV-associated TCR beta chains appeared HLA-restricted, with HLA associations seemingly driven largely by CMV exposure. In a later analysis, the rate of TCR association differed among HLA loci, with DRB1 alleles having the most associated TCRs and HLA-C alleles having the fewest. A total of roughly 160 TCR beta chains were listed by the study as associated with cytomegalovirus. Assigning TCR associations to individual alleles was difficult when HLA alleles, especially DR and DQ, strongly co-occurred. The sequencing pipeline was judged likely to have produced a cluster of highly shared sequence variants as a technical artifact. CMV serostatus was the only immune exposure information available for the cohort. Most TCR sequences were seen in very few donors, while some public TCRs were found in many individuals. In a later analysis, HLA-associated TCR beta chains showed more clonal expansion and lower generation probabilities than non-associated chains that were equally common. A further reported finding was that TCR beta sequences accurately predicted the HLA-A and HLA-B alleles for most subjects in the first cohort. Because counts were too low, roughly 16 rarely observed V segments, including chromosome 9 orphons, were left out of the earlier analysis of a few hundred of the donors. Specific HLA alleles were associated with more than 15,000 TCR beta sequences at a false discovery rate of 0.05 in a later analysis. The 87-base-pair reads could not distinguish some IMGT-functional V segments, including TRBV6-2 and TRBV6-3, so those segments were excluded. The classifier was reported to diagnose cytomegalovirus status with high specificity and sensitivity in both the original cohort and the validation cohort. In a later analysis, several top co-occurrence clusters were reported to appear linked to parvovirus B19, influenza, CMV and Epstein-Barr virus. Three of the identified cytomegalovirus-associated TCR beta chains were confirmed in vitro to be specific for cytomegalovirus antigens. HLA typing was unavailable for some donors at each locus, so association tests used only the typed subset. This cohort had only TCR beta chains sequenced, and the lack of alpha or paired-chain data limited which features could be detected. Compared with the approximately 700-donor mean, donors in an Asian-associated ancestry cluster had fewer N-insertions in productive TCRs, according to a later genetic analysis. Sequencing depth was assumed to be roughly uniform across donors in the presence/absence analyses, though that assumption may not hold.

The germline V gene encodes CDR1 SGHRS and CDR2 YFSETQ. The trim is 0 bases for V and 6 bases for J, with a gap of 13 bases between the germline ends. From cysteine to phenylalanine, the CDR3 is 14 amino acids long. The read is trimmed to its CDR3 DNA, 42 bases read in frame from base 1. The cohort was made up of hundreds of healthy bone marrow donors. All cohort members were sampled while nominally healthy, although unrecorded immune exposures were likely present. The donor tested CMV seropositive, placing the donor among the roughly 300 seropositive members of the cohort. A peripheral blood sample was collected from each donor, and TCR beta sequencing was performed on peripheral blood mononuclear cells. Genomic DNA was extracted from the blood cell samples with the Qiagen DNeasy Blood Extraction Kit. Of note for this clone: Its binding antigen is unknown. No base-level quality is on record; no much larger clone is a single base apart.

What was sequenced was PBMCs. This clonotype was obtained from a middle-aged man in good health and CMV-seropositive. The rearrangement combines TRBV5-1 with TRBJ2-7; the D gene is possibly TRBD1, with 5 bases matching. The nucleotide sequence is given as TGCGCCAGCAGCTTGGCGTGGGTTCAGGGCGAGCAGTACTTC. Its protein product is CASSLAWVQGEQYF.